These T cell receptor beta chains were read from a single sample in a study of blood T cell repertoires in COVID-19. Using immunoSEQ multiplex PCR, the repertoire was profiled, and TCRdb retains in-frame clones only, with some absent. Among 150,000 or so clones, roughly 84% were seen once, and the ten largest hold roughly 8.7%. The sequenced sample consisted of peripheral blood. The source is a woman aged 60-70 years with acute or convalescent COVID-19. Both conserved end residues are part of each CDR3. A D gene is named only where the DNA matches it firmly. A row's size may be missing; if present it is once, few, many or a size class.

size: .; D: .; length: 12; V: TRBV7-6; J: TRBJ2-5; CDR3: CASSSHQETQYF; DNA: TGTGCCAGCAGCTCTCACCAAGAGACCCAGTACTTC
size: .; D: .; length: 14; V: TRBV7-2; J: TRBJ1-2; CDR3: CASSPPQALGGYTF; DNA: TGTGCCAGCAGCCCACCACAGGCCCTTGGAGGCTACACCTTC
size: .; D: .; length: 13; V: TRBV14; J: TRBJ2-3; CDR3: CASSSRNTDTQYF; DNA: TGTGCCAGCAGCAGCCGAAACACAGATACGCAGTATTTT
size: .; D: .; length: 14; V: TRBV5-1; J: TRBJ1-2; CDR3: CASSRDTANYGYTF; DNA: TGCGCCAGCAGCCGGGACACCGCTAACTATGGCTACACCTTC
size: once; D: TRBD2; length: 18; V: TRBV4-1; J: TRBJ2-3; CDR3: CASSQDYPLAGSTDTQYF; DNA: TGCGCCAGCAGCCAAGACTATCCCCTAGCGGGGAGCACAGATACGCAGTATTTT
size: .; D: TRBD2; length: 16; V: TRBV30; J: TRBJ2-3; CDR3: CAWEGGAGGGTDTQYF; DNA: TGTGCCTGGGAGGGCGGAGCGGGGGGGGGCACAGATACGCAGTATTTT
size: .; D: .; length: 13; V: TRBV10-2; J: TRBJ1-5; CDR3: CASSPGLNQPQHF; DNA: TGCGCCAGCAGCCCGGGTTTAAATCAGCCCCAGCATTTT
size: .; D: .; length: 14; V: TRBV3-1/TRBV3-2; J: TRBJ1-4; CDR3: CASSQDSFNEKLFF; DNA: TGTGCCAGCAGCCAAGATAGCTTTAATGAAAAACTGTTTTTT
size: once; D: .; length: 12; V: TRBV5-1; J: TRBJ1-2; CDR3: CASSFGANGYTF; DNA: TGCGCCAGCAGCTTTGGAGCCAATGGCTACACCTTC
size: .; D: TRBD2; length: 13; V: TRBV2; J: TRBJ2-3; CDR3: CAGRASGTDTQYF; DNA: TGTGCCGGCCGGGCTAGCGGAACAGATACGCAGTATTTT
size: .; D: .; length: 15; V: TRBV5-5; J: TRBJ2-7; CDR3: CASSPGGRIPYEQYF; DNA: TGTGCCAGCAGCCCTGGTGGGAGAATACCCTACGAGCAGTACTTC
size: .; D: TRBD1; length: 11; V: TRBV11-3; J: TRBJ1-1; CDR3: CASSLQGGAFF; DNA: TGTGCCAGCAGCTTACAGGGGGGAGCTTTCTTT
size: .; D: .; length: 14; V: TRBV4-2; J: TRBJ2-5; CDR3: CASSPPLGQETQYF; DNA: TGTGCCAGCAGCCCCCCTCTCGGCCAAGAGACCCAGTACTTC
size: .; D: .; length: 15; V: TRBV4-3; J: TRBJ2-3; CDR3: CASSQSAAGGNTQYF; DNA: TGCGCCAGCAGCCAATCTGCGGCAGGAGGAAATACGCAGTATTTT
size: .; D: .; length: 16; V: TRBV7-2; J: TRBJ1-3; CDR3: CASSWLDSLSGNTIYF; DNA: TGTGCCAGCAGCTGGTTAGACAGCCTCTCTGGAAACACCATATATTTT
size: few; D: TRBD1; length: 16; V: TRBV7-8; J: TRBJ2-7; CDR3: CASSLASTGFPYEQYF; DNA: TGTGCCAGCAGCTTAGCGTCGACAGGGTTTCCCTACGAGCAGTACTTC
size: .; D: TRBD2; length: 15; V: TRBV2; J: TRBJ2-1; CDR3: CASSELAGPNNEQFF; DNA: TGTGCCAGCAGTGAGCTAGCGGGGCCTAACAATGAGCAGTTCTTC
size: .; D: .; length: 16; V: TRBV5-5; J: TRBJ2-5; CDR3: CASSLLPGVGQETQYF; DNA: TGTGCCAGCAGCTTGTTACCAGGGGTTGGACAAGAGACCCAGTACTTC
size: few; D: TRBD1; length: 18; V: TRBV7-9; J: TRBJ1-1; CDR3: CASSLGLTGTGENTEAFF; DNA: TGTGCCAGCAGCTTAGGCCTCACCGGGACAGGGGAGAACACTGAAGCTTTCTTT
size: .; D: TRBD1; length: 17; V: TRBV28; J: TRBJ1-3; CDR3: CASSTARGTGSGNTIYF; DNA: TGTGCCAGCAGTACCGCCCGAGGGACAGGCTCTGGAAACACCATATATTTT
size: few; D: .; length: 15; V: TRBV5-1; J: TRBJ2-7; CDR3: CASSPGGGVAWEQYF; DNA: TGCGCCAGCAGCCCCGGAGGGGGGGTGGCCTGGGAGCAGTACTTC
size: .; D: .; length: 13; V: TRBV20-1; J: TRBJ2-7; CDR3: CSASVRPGNEQYF; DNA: TGCAGTGCTAGTGTGCGGCCGGGAAACGAGCAGTACTTC
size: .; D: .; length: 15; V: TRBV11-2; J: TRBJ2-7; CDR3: CASSPGGISSYEQYF; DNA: TGTGCCAGCAGCCCAGGGGGGATTAGCTCCTACGAGCAGTACTTC
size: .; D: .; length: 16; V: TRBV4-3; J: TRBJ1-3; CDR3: CASSQEGPGGGNTIYF; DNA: TGCGCCAGCAGCCAAGAGGGCCCCGGGGGTGGAAACACCATATATTTT
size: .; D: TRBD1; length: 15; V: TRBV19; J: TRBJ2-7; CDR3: CASSKRGQGSGEQYF; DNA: TGTGCCAGTAGTAAGAGGGGACAGGGTTCGGGCGAGCAGTACTTC
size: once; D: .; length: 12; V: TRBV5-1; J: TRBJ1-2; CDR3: CASSTGNYGYTF; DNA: TGCGCCAGCTCTACAGGGAACTATGGCTACACCTTC
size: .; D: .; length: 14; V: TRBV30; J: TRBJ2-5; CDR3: CAWTTGQKGETQYF; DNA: TGTGCCTGGACGACGGGACAAAAAGGAGAGACCCAGTACTTC
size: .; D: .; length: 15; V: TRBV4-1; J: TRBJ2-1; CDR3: CASSQDPLRARRQFF; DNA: TGCGCCAGCAGCCAAGACCCTTTGAGAGCGAGGCGGCAGTTCTTC
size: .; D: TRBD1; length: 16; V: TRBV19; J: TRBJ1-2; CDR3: CASSTGGSVLAYGYTF; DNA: TGTGCCAGTAGCACAGGGGGCTCAGTGTTAGCCTATGGCTACACCTTC
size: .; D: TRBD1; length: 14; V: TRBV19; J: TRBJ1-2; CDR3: CASRDGQGGYGYTF; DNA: TGTGCCAGTAGGGACGGACAGGGAGGCTATGGCTACACCTTC
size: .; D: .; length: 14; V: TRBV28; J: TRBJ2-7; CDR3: CASRKRYPSYEQYF; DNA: TGTGCCAGCAGGAAGAGGTACCCCTCCTACGAGCAGTACTTC
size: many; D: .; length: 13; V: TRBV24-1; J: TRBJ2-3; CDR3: CATSDHNTDTQYF; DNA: TGTGCCACCAGTGACCACAACACAGATACGCAGTATTTT
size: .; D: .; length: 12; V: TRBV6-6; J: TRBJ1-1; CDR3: CASSYTFSEAFF; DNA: TGTGCCAGCAGTTACACATTCTCTGAAGCTTTCTTT
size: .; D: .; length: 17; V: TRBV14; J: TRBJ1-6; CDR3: CASSQGGTRAPNSPLHF; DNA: TGTGCCAGCAGCCAAGGAGGGACAAGGGCCCCTAATTCACCCCTCCACTTT
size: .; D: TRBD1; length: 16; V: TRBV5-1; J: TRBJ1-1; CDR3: CASSLRTDRGRVKAFF; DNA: TGCGCCAGCAGCTTAAGGACCGACAGGGGGCGCGTTAAAGCTTTCTTT
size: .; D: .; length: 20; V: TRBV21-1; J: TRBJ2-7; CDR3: CASSKRRRGSFLYGIYEQYF; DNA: TGTGCCAGCAGCAAACGTCGGCGAGGCAGTTTTCTCTACGGGATTTACGAGCAGTACTTC
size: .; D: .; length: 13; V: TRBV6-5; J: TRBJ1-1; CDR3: CASSNQRSTEAFF; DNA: TGTGCCAGCAGCAATCAGAGGAGCACTGAAGCTTTCTTT
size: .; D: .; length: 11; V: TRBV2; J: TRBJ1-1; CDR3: CASSAETEAFF; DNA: TGTGCCAGCAGCGCGGAGACCGAAGCTTTCTTT
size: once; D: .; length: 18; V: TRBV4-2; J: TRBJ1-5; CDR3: CASSQEPGRVVQDQPQHF; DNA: TGTGCCAGCAGCCAAGAGCCGGGCCGGGTAGTACAGGATCAGCCCCAGCATTTT
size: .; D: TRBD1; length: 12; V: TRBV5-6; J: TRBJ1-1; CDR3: CASSIRDSEAFF; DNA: TGTGCCAGCAGCATCCGGGACAGTGAAGCTTTCTTT
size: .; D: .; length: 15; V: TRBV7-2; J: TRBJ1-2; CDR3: CASSLMGLDARGYTF; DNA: TGTGCCAGCAGCTTGATGGGACTCGATGCCCGGGGCTACACCTTC
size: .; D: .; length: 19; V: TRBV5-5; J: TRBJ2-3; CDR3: CASSLRRDSGFLGPDTQYF; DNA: TGTGCCAGCAGCTTGCGGCGGGATTCAGGTTTCCTAGGACCAGATACGCAGTATTTT
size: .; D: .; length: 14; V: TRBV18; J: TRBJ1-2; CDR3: CASSTESDSYGYTF; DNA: TGTGCCAGCTCCACTGAATCCGACAGCTATGGCTACACCTTC
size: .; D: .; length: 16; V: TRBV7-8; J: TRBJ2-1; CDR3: CASSRRGDDSYNEQFF; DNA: TGTGCCAGCAGCCGACGCGGGGACGACTCCTACAATGAGCAGTTCTTC
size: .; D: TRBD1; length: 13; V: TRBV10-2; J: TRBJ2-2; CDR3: CATGTGGAGELFF; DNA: TGCGCCACTGGGACAGGGGGGGCCGGGGAGCTGTTTTTT
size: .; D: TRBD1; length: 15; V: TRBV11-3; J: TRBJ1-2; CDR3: CASSPLGQGNYGYTF; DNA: TGTGCCAGCAGCCCATTGGGACAGGGGAACTATGGCTACACCTTC
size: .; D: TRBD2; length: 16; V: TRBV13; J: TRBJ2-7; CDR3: CASSLAGGGASYEQYF; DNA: TGTGCCAGCAGCTTAGCGGGCGGGGGGGCTTCCTACGAGCAGTACTTC
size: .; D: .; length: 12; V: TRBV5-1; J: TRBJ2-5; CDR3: CASSLAQETQYF; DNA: TGCGCCAGCAGCTTGGCTCAGGAGACCCAGTACTTC
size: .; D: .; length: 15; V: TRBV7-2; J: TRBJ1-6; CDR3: CASSPQPAANSPLHF; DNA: TGTGCCAGCAGCCCACAGCCGGCCGCAAATTCACCCCTCCACTTT
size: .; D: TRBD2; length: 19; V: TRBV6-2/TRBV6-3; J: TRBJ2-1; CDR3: CASSYSISGGSSSYNEQFF; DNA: TGTGCCAGCAGTTACTCGATTAGCGGGGGGAGCAGCTCCTACAATGAGCAGTTCTTC
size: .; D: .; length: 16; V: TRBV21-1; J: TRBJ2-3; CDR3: CASSKEESQGTDTQYF; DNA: TGTGCCAGCAGCAAAGAGGAGTCCCAAGGCACAGATACGCAGTATTTT
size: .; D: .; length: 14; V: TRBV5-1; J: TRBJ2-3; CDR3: CASSVTSREDTQYF; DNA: TGCGCCAGCAGCGTGACGTCACGGGAGGATACGCAGTATTTT
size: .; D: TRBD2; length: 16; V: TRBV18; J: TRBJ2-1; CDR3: CASSPGIAGANNEQFF; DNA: TGTGCCAGCTCACCGGGAATAGCGGGGGCCAACAATGAGCAGTTCTTC
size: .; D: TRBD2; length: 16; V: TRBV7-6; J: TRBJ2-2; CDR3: CASSSLAGKAPGELFF; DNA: TGTGCCAGCAGCTCCCTAGCGGGGAAGGCGCCCGGGGAGCTGTTTTTT
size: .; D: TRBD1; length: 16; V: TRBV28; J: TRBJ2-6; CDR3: CASEGQGRSGANVLTF; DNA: TGTGCCAGCGAGGGACAGGGGCGCTCTGGGGCCAACGTCCTGACTTTC
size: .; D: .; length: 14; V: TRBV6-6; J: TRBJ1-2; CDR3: CASILRDMASGYTF; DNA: TGTGCCAGCATCCTCAGAGACATGGCCTCTGGCTACACCTTC
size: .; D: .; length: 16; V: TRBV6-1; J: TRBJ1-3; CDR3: CASSELEGQLPNTIYF; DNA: TGTGCCAGCAGTGAGTTGGAGGGCCAGCTCCCAAACACCATATATTTT
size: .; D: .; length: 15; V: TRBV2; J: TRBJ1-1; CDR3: CASSDVGALNTEAFF; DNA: TGTGCCAGCAGTGACGTGGGGGCTTTGAACACTGAAGCTTTCTTT